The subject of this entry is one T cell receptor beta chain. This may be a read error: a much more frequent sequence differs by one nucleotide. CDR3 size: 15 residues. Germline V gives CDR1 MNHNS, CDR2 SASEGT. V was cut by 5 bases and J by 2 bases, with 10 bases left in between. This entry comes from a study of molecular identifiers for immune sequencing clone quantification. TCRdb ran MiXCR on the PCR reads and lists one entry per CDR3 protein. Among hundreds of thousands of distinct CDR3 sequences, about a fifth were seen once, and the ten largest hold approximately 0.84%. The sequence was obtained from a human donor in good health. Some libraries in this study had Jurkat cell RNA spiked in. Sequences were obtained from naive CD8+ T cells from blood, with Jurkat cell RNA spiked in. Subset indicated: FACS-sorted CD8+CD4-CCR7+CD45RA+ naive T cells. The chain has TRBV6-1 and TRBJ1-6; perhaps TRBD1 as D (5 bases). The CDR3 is CASSTRDPYNSPLHF. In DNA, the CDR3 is TGTGCCAGCAGTACCCGGGACCCCTATAATTCACCCCTCCACTTT.